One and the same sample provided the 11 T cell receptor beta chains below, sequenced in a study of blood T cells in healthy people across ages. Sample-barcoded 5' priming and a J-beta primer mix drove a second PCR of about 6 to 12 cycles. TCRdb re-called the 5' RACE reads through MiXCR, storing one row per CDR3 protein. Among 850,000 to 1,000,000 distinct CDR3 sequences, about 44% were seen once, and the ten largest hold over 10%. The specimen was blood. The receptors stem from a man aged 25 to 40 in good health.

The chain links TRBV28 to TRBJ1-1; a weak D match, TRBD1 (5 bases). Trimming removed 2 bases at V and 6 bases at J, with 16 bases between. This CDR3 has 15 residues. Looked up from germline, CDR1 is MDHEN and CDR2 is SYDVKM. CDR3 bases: TGTGCCAGCAGTTTAGGGGGGGTGGGCCGACCTGAAGCTTTCTTT. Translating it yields CASSLGGVGRPEAFF.

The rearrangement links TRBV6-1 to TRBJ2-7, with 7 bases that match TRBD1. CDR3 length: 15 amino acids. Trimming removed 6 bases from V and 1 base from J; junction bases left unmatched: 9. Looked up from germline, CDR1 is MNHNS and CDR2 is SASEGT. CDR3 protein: CASSGRDSLSYEQYF. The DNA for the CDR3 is TGTGCCAGCAGCGGCCGGGACAGCCTATCCTACGAGCAGTACTTC.

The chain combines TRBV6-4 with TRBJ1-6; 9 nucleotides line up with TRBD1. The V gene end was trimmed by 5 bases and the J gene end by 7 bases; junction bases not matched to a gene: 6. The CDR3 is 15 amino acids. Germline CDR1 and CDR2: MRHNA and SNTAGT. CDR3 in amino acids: CASSWTGEDNSPLHF. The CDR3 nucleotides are TGTGCCAGCAGTTGGACAGGGGAGGACAATTCACCCCTCCACTTT.

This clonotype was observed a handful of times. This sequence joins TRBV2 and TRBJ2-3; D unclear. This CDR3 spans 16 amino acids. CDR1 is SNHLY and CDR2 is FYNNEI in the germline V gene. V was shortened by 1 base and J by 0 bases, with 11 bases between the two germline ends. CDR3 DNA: TGTGCCAGCAGTGAAGGTGGCAGACCTAGCACAGATACGCAGTATTTT. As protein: CASSEGGRPSTDTQYF.

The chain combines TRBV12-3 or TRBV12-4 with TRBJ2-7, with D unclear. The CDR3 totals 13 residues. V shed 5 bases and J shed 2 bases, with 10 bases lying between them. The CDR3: CASSAVSPYEQYF. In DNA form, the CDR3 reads TGTGCCAGCAGTGCCGTATCCCCCTACGAGCAGTACTTC.

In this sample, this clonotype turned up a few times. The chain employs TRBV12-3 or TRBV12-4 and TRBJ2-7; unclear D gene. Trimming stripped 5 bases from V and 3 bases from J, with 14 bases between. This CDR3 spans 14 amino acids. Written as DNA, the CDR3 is TGTGCCAGCAGTCTCGCGGTAAGCCGCTACGAGCAGTACTTC. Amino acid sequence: CASSLAVSRYEQYF.

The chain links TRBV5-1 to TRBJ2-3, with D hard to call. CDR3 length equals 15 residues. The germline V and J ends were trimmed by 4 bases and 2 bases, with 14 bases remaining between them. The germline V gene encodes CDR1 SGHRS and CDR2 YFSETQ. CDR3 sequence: CASSPSPRATDTQYF. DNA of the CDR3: TGCGCCAGCAGCCCGAGCCCGCGAGCCACAGATACGCAGTATTTT.

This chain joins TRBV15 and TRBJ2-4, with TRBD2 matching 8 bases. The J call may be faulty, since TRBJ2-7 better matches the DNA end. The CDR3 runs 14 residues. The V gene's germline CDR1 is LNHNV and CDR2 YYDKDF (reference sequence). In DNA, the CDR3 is TGTGCCACCAGCAGAGCGGGACTAGCCTACGAGCAGTACTTC. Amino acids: CATSRAGLAYEQYF.

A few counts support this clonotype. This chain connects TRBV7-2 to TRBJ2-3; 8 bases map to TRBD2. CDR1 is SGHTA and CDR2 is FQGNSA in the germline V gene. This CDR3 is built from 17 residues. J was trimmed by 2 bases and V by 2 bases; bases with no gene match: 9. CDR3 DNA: TGTGCCAGCAGCTTACGGGGGGGGCCCAGTACCACAGATACGCAGTATTTT. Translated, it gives CASSLRGGPSTTDTQYF.

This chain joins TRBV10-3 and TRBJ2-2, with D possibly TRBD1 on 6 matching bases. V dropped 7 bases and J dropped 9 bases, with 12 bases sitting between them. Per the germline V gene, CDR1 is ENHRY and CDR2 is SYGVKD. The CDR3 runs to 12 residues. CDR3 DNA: TGTGCCATCACCGCCGGACAGTGGGAGCTGTTTTTT. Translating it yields CAITAGQWELFF.

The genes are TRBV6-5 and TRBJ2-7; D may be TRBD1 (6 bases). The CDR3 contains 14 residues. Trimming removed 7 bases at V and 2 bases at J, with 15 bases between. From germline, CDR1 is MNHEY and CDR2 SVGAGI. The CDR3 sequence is CASITGTDTYEQYF. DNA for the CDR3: TGTGCCAGCATCACAGGGACCGACACCTACGAGCAGTACTTC.